The T cell receptor beta chain under discussion was sequenced for a study of cytomegalovirus exposure and HLA in healthy donors. Trimming removed 4 bases from V and 6 bases from J, with 16 bases in between. The CDR3 consists of 16 residues. In germline, CDR1 is LNHDA, CDR2 SQIVND (reference sequence). The repertoire was sequenced with immunoSEQ multiplex PCR; TCRdb's copy has only in-frame clones and lacks some. The data show 170,000 or so clones, 80% to 85% seen once. The chain joins TRBV19 to TRBJ1-6; perhaps TRBD1 as D (6 bases). The receptor comes from a woman between 18 and 29 years old in good health and CMV-seropositive. The sequenced material came from PBMCs. The CDR3: CASSSHSGAVNSPLHF. CDR3 coding DNA: TGTGCCAGTAGTAGTCACTCAGGGGCCGTTAATTCACCCCTCCACTTT.